What follows is one TCR beta chain and its context. The sample originates from a study of blood T cell repertoires in COVID-19. In the source study's methods: By means of reference gene primer amplification, nucleated cell counts were estimated. TCRdb's table, derived via immunoSEQ multiplex PCR, lists solely in-frame clones and lacks some. Clone size and V and J calls were adopted from that table, with D and trimming inferred from the DNA. In the table there are 100,000 or so clones, roughly 90% of which are singletons. The J segment lost 2 bases and the V segment lost 0 bases, leaving 12 bases of the junction unmatched. CDR3 length: 18 amino acids. Per germline, CDR1 LGHDT and CDR2 YNNKEL (reference sequence).

The genes are TRBV3-1 (or the pseudogene TRBV3-2) and TRBJ2-7, with 8 positions matching TRBD1. Sequenced material: peripheral blood. This TCR came from a human donor with active COVID-19. The donor label of this sample is uncertain. CDR3 DNA sequence: TGTGCCAGCAGCCAAGATGCGGTATATGGGACAGGACCCTACGAGCAGTACTTC. It encodes CASSQDAVYGTGPYEQYF.